These 5 T cell receptor beta chains share one sample of origin, sequenced in a study of blood T cell repertoires in COVID-19. Generated by immunoSEQ multiplex PCR, the TCRdb table keeps only in-frame clones and is missing some. The sample lists roughly 250,000 clones, approximately 91% occurring once. The sequenced sample was PBMCs or T cells enriched from blood (not recorded which). These receptors originate from a woman aged 40 to 50 with acute COVID-19.

The chain joins TRBV19 to TRBJ2-1, with 12 bases matching TRBD2. With V trimmed by 3 bases and J by 6 bases, 9 bases remained unmatched. Per germline, CDR1 LNHDA and CDR2 SQIVND (reference sequence). This CDR3 has 17 amino acids. The CDR3: CASSMTSGRVGRNEQFF. CDR3 bases: TGTGCCAGTAGTATGACTAGCGGGAGAGTGGGCCGCAATGAGCAGTTCTTC. The whole variable domain, remainder taken from reference TRBV19 and TRBJ2-1, is DGGITQSPKYLFRKEGQNVTLSCEQNLNHDAMYWYRQDPGQGLRLIYYSQIVNDFQKGDIAEGYSVSREKKESFPLTVTSAQKNPTAFYLCASSMTSGRVGRNEQFFGPGTRLTVL.

The chain combines TRBV19 with TRBJ2-4; D is possibly TRBD1 (5 bases). Germline CDR1 and CDR2: LNHDA and SQIVND (reference sequence). The CDR3 runs to 13 residues. Trimming left V 8 bases short and J 0 bases short, with 8 bases between. The CDR3 DNA reads as TGTGCCAGTTCACAGGAAGCCAAAAACATTCAGTACTTC. Encoded protein: CASSQEAKNIQYF.

This chain uses TRBV28 with TRBJ1-1, with 7 bases matching TRBD1. The V segment lost 5 bases and the J segment 1 base; nucleotides outside the gene matches: 7. This CDR3 spans 15 amino acids. Germline loops: CDR1 MDHEN, CDR2 SYDVKM. CDR3 amino acids: CASSIPGQRNTEAFF. In DNA, the CDR3 is TGTGCCAGCAGTATCCCGGGACAGCGGAACACTGAAGCTTTCTTT.

The gene calls are TRBV7-3 and TRBJ1-1; 8 nucleotides agree with TRBD1. V shed 2 bases, J shed 5 bases, and the junction held 1 base outside the gene matches. The CDR3 covers 13 residues. The germline CDR1 and CDR2 sequences are SGHTA and FQGTGA. The CDR3 region has the DNA TGTGCCAGCAGCTTAGACAGGGGAACTGAAGCTTTCTTT. Protein sequence: CASSLDRGTEAFF.

This clone was seen only a few times. The chain carries TRBV7-2 and TRBJ1-5; 7 nucleotides line up with TRBD1. Germline V gene data show CDR1 as SGHTA and CDR2 as FQGNSA. The CDR3 contains 15 residues. V shed 0 bases, J shed 6 bases, and the junction held 5 bases outside the gene matches. CDR3 DNA: TGTGCCAGCAGCTTAGCAGGGGGCAACGCTCAGCCCCAGCATTTT. Translation: CASSLAGGNAQPQHF.